A selection of T cell receptor beta chains follows, all from one sample in a study of blood T cell repertoires in COVID-19. Method: immunoSEQ multiplex PCR; TCRdb's copy keeps in-frame clones and lacks some. Among roughly 60,000 clones listed, around 87% were seen once. The source material was peripheral blood. Source of these receptors: a man between 65 and 79 years old with acute or convalescent COVID-19. Both conserved end residues are part of each CDR3. A D gene is named only where the DNA matches it firmly.

TRBJ1-1	NA	14	TRBV29-1	TGCAGCGTTGCTGAAGGATCGGGGAACACTGAAGCTTTCTTT	CSVAEGSGNTEAFF
TRBJ2-1	NA	15	TRBV9	TGTGCCAGCAGCGCAGCAGGAAGCTCCTACAATGAGCAGTTCTTC	CASSAAGSSYNEQFF
TRBJ2-5	NA	13	TRBV5-1	TGCGCCAGCAGCTTGAAGGCCGGGGAGACCCAGTACTTC	CASSLKAGETQYF
TRBJ2-2	TRBD1	15	TRBV12-5	TGTGCTAGTGGCCCGACAGGGACGGACACCGGGGAGCTGTTTTTT	CASGPTGTDTGELFF
TRBJ1-5	TRBD1	15	TRBV6-5	TGTGCCAGCAGTACGACAGGGGGCTCTTTTCCGCCCCAGCATTTT	CASSTTGGSFPPQHF
TRBJ2-3	TRBD2	15	TRBV11-3	TGTGCCAGCAGCTTTGACGGGGGGGCCGCAGATACGCAGTATTTT	CASSFDGGAADTQYF
TRBJ2-7	NA	14	TRBV7-8	TGTGCCAGCAGCCCCTTCTTAGCTTCTGGGGAGCAGTACTTC	CASSPFLASGEQYF
TRBJ1-3	NA	14	TRBV19	TGTGCCAGTACGGTCCTTAGCTCTGGAAACACCATATATTTT	CASTVLSSGNTIYF
TRBJ1-1	TRBD1	10	TRBV12-3/TRBV12-4	TGTGCCAGCAGTGATGGGACAGCCTTCTTT	CASSDGTAFF
TRBJ2-7	TRBD1	13	TRBV18	TGTGCCAGCTCACAGGGGACAGTCTACGAGCAGTACTTC	CASSQGTVYEQYF